This T cell receptor beta chain derives from a study of shared clonotypes between healthy human individuals. Profiling relied on immunoSEQ multiplex PCR, and the TCRdb table lists in-frame clones only, not all of them. The sample lists some 1,600,000 clones, 95% to 99% seen once, with about 0.4% in the top ten. CDR3 length equals 11 residues. The study's findings and limits: An expected dependence of interdonor clonotype sharing on sequencing depth was noted.

As to this clone: What it recognizes is unknown.

The rearrangement joins TRBV21-1 to TRBJ1-1. TRBV21-1 corresponds to a pseudogene. What was sequenced was naive CD4+ T cells sorted from blood. The subset was: CD45RA+ positively selected. The sequence derives from a man aged 25-45 years in good health. CDR3 nucleotide sequence: TGTGCCATCGAGTTGAACACTGAAGCTTTCTTT. Encoded protein: CAIELNTEAFF.